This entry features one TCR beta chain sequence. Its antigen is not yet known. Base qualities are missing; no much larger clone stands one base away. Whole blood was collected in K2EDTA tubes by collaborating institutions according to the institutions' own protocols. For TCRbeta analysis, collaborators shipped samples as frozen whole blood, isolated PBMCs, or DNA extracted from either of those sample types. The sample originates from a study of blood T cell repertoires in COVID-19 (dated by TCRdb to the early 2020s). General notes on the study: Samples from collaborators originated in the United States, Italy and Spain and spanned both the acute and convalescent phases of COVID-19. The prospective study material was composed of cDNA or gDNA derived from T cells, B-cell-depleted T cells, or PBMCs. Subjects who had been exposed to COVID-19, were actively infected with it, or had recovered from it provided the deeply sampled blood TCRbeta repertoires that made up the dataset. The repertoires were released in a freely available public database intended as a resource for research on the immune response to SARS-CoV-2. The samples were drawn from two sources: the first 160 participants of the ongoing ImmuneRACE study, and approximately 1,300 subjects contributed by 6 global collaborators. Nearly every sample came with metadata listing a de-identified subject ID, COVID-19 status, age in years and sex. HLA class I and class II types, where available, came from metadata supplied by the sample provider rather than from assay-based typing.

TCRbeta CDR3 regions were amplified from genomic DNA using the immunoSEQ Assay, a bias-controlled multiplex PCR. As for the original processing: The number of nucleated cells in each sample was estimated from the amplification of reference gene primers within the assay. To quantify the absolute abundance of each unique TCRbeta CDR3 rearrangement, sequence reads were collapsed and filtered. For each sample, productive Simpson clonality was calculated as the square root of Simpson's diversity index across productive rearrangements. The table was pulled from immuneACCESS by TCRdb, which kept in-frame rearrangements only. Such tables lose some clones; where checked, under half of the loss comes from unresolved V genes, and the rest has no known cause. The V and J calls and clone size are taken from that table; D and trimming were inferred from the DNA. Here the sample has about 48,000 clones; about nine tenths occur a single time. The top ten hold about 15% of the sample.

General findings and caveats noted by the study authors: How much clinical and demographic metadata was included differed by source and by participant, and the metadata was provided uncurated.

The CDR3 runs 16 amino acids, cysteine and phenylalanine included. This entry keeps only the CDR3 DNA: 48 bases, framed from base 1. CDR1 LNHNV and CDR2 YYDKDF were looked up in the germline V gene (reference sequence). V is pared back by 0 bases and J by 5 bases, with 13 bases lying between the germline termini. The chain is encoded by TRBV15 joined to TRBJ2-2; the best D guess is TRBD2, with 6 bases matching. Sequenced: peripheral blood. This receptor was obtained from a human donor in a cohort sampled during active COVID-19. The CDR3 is CATSREGGAGTGELFF. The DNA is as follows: TGTGCCACCAGCAGAGAAGGCGGGGCCGGGACCGGGGAGCTGTTTTTT.